This entry concerns a single TCR beta chain. Its recognized antigen is unknown. Per-base quality was not reported, and no clone a single base away is much larger than it. CDR1 PRHDT and CDR2 FYEKMQ are derived from the germline V gene (reference sequence). Its CDR3 holds 22 amino acids, cysteine through phenylalanine. The entry retains the CDR3 DNA only, 66 bases that are in frame from base 1. Trimming takes 4 bases off V and 2 bases off J; junction bases not matched to a gene: 20. This specimen comes from a study of blood T cell repertoires in COVID-19 (dated by TCRdb to about 2020). Regarding the complete study: Collaborator samples came from the United States, Italy and Spain and covered acute and convalescent phases of COVID-19. Samples came from the ongoing ImmuneRACE study (first 160 participants) plus 1,254 subjects from 6 global collaborators. A de-identified subject ID, COVID-19 status, age in years and sex were almost always included in the sample metadata. A freely available public database, intended as a resource for researchers studying the immune response to SARS-CoV-2, is where the repertoires were released. Deeply sampled blood TCRbeta repertoires from subjects exposed to, actively infected with, or recovered from COVID-19 were included in the dataset. The material from the prospective study consisted of cDNA or gDNA derived from T cells, B-cell-depleted T cells, or PBMCs. HLA class I and class II types, where available, came from metadata supplied by the sample provider rather than from assay-based typing.

TCRbeta CDR3 regions were amplified from genomic DNA by means of the immunoSEQ Assay, a bias-controlled multiplex PCR. As for the original processing: Nucleated cell counts per sample were estimated from amplification of reference gene primers within the assay. Sequence reads were collapsed and filtered to measure the absolute abundance of every unique TCRbeta CDR3 rearrangement. For each sample, productive Simpson clonality was calculated as the square root of Simpson's diversity index across productive rearrangements. Not all clones reach the TCRdb copy of this immuneACCESS table, which keeps in-frame sequences only. Checked studies attribute under half of the gap to unresolved V genes and leave the rest unexplained. V and J calls and clone size are those listed in that table; D and trimming were worked out from the DNA. The sample contains 200,000 to 250,000 clones, roughly nine tenths of them found a single time. The ten largest clones add up to approximately 10% of the sample.

General study outcomes and caveats: The amount of clinical and demographic metadata varied by source and participant and was provided uncurated.

One collaborating source in Seattle enrolled patients while the patients were actively infected and followed the patients over time throughout the course of disease. Whole blood was collected in K2EDTA tubes by collaborating institutions according to the institutions' own protocols. For TCRbeta analysis, collaborators shipped samples in one of three forms: frozen whole blood, isolated PBMCs, or DNA extracted from either of those sample types. This TCR came from a woman in her 50s with COVID-19, enrolled during active disease. The receptor chain draws on TRBV13 and TRBJ2-3, with 14 middle bases fitting TRBD2. Sequencing was carried out using peripheral blood. The DNA sequence reads TGTGCCAGCAGCTCCGGACTAGCGGGGGGCGGCCATTTCCGCCCATCCACAGATACGCAGTATTTT. This codes for CASSSGLAGGGHFRPSTDTQYF.